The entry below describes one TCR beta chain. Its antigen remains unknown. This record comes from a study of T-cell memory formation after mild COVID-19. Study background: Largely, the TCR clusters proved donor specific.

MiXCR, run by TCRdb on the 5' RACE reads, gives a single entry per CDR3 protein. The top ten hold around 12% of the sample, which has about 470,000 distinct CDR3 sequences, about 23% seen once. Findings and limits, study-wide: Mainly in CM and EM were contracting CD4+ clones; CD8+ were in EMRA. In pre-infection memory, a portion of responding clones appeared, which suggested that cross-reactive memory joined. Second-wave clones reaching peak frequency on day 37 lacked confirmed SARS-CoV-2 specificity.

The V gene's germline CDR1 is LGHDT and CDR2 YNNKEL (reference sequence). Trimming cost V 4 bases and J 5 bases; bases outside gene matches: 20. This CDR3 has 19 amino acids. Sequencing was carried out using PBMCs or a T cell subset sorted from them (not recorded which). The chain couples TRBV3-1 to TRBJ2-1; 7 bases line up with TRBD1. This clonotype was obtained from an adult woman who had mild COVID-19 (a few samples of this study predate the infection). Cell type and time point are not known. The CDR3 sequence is CASSPRTIFTGERDNEQFF. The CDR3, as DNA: TGTGCCAGCAGCCCCCGAACCATCTTTACAGGGGAAAGGGACAATGAGCAGTTCTTC.